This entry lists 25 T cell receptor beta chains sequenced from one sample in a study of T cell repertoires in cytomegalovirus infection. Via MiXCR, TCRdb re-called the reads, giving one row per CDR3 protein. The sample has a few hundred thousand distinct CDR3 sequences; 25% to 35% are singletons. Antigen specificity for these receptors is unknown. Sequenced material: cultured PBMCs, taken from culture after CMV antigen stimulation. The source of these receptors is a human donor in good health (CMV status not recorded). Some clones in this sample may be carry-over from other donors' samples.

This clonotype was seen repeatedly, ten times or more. CDR3 sequence: CASSLGNGGAGGYTF. The CDR3 nucleotides read TGTGCCAGCAGCTTAGGGAATGGAGGTGCGGGTGGCTACACCTTC. The rearrangement links TRBV7-2 to TRBJ1-2; D is unresolved. Germline V lookup: CDR1 SGHTA, CDR2 FQGNSA. This CDR3 comprises 15 residues. V was cut by 1 base and J by 7 bases, with 16 bases left in between.

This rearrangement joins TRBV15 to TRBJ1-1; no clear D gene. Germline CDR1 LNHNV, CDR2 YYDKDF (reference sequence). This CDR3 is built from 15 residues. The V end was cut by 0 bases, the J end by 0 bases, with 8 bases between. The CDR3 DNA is TGTGCCACCAGCAGAGATTGGCCGCTGAACACTGAAGCTTTCTTT. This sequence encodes CATSRDWPLNTEAFF.

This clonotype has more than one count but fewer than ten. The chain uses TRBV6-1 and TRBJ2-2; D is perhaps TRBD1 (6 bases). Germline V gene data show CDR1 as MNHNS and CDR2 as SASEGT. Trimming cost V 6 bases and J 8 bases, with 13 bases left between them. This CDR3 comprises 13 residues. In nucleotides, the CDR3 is TGTGCCAGCAGGACAGGTGCCAATGGGGAGCTGTTTTTT. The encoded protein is CASRTGANGELFF.

The CDR3 region is CASSLALTGNQPQHF. The CDR3 DNA follows: TGTGCCAGCAGCTTAGCGCTTACAGGGAATCAGCCCCAGCATTTT. The V gene is TRBV7-8, the J gene TRBJ1-5; weak D call: TRBD1 (6 bases). The V end lost 0 bases, the J end lost 4 bases, and 10 bases lay between the germline ends. Germline CDR1 SGHVS, CDR2 FQNEAQ. The CDR3 spans 15 residues.

The CDR3 bases are TGTGCCAGTAGTGCGGACCCTAGCGGTGGATTCTACGAGCAGTACTTC. Its protein product is CASSADPSGGFYEQYF. This chain links TRBV19 with TRBJ2-7; TRBD2 matches 7 bases. CDR3 size: 16 residues. Germline CDR1 reads LNHDA; CDR2 reads SQIVND (reference sequence). The V segment lost 5 bases and the J segment 3 bases; nucleotides outside the gene matches: 13.

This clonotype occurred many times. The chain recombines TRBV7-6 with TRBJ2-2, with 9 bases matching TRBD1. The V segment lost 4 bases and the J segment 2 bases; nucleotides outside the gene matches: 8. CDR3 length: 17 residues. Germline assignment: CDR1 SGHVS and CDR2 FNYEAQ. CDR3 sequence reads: CASSSTPGQGNTGELFF. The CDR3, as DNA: TGTGCCAGCAGCTCAACTCCGGGACAGGGAAACACCGGGGAGCTGTTTTTT.

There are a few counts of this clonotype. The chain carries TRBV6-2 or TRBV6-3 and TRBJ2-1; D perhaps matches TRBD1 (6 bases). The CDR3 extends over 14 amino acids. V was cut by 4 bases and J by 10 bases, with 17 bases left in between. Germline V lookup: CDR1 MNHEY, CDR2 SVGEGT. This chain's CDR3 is CASSSGTTREEQFF. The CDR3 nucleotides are TGTGCCAGCAGTTCCGGGACAACGAGGGAAGAGCAGTTCTTC.

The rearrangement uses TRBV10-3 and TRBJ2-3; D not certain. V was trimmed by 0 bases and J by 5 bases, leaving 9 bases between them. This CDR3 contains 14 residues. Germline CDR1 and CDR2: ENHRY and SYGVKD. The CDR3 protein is CAISESRMGDTQYF. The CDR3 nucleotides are TGTGCCATCAGTGAGTCACGAATGGGAGATACGCAGTATTTT.

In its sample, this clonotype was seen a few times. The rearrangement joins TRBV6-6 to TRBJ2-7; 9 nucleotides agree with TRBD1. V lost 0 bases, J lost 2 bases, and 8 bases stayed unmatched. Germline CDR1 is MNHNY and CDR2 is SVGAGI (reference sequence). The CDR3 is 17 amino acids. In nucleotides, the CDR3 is TGTGCCAGCAGTTACTCGGAAGGGACAGGGCAGACCTACGAGCAGTACGTC. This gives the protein CASSYSEGTGQTYEQYV.

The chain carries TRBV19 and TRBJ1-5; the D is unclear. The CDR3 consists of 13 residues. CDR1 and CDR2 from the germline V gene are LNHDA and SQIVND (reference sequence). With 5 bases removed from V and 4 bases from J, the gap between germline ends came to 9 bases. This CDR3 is CASSGRTNQPQHF. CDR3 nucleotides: TGTGCCAGTAGTGGACGGACGAATCAGCCCCAGCATTTT.

The CDR3 loop reads CASSLGPAGGRETQYF. CDR3 nucleotide sequence: TGTGCCAGCAGCTTAGGCCCCGCGGGAGGGAGAGAGACCCAGTACTTC. The chain is built from TRBV7-2 and TRBJ2-5; the match to TRBD2 covers 9 bases. The J segment lost 4 bases and the V segment lost 1 base, leaving 7 bases of the junction unmatched. CDR1 is SGHTA, CDR2 FQGNSA, per germline. The CDR3 runs 16 residues.

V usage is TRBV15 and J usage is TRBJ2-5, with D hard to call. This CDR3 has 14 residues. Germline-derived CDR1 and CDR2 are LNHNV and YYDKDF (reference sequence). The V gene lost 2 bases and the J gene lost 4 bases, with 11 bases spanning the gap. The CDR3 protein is CATSRYLNLETQYF. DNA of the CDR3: TGTGCCACCAGCAGATACTTAAATTTAGAGACCCAGTACTTC.

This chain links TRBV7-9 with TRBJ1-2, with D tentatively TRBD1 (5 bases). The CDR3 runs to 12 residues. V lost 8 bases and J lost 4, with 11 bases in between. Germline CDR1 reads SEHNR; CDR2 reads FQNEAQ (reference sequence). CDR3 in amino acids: CASGTVSYGYTF. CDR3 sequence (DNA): TGTGCCAGCGGGACGGTCTCCTATGGCTACACCTTC.

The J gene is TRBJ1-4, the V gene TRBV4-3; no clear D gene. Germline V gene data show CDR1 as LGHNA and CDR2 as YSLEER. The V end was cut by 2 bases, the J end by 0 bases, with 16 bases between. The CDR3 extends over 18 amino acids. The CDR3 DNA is TGCGCCAGCAGCCAACGAGTGTCCGCACTGTCAACTAATGAAAAACTGTTTTTT. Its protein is CASSQRVSALSTNEKLFF.

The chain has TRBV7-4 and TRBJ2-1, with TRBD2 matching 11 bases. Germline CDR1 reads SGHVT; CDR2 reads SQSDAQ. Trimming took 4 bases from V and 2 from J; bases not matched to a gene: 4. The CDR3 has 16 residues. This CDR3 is CASSSLAGVAYNEQFF. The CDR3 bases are TGTGCCAGCAGCTCACTAGCGGGAGTTGCCTACAATGAGCAGTTCTTC.

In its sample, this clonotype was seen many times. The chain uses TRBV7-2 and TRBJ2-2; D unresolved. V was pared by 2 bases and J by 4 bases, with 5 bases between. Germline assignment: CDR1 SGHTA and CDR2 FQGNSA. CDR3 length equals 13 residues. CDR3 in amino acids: CASSLMGTGELFF. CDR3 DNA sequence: TGTGCCAGCAGCTTAATGGGCACCGGGGAGCTGTTTTTT.

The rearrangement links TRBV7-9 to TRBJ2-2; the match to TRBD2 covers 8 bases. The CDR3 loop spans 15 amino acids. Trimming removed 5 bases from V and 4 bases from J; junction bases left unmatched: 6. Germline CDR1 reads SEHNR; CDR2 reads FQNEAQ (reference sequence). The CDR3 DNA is TGTGCCAGCAGCCTCGTAGCGGGACCCACCGGGGAGCTGTTTTTT. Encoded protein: CASSLVAGPTGELFF.

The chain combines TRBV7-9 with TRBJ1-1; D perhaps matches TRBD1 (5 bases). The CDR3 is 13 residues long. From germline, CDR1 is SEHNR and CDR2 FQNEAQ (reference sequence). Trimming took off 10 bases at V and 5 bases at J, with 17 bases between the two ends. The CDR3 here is CANERGIVTEAFF. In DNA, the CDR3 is TGTGCCAACGAGAGGGGCATCGTGACTGAAGCTTTCTTT.

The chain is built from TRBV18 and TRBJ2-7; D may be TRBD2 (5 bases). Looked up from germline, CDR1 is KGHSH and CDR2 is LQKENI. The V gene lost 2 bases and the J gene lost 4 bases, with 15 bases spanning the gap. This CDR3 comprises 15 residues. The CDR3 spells CASSPGTSGSYEQYV. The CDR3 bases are TGTGCCAGCTCACCAGGTACGTCTGGGAGTTACGAGCAGTACGTC.

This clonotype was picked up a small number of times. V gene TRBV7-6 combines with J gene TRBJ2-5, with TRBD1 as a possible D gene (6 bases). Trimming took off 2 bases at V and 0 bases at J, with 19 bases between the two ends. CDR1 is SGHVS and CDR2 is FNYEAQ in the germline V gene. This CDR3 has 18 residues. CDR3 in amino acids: CASSLNGYRVEDQETQYF. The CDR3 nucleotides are TGTGCCAGCAGCTTAAACGGGTACAGGGTAGAAGACCAAGAGACCCAGTACTTC.

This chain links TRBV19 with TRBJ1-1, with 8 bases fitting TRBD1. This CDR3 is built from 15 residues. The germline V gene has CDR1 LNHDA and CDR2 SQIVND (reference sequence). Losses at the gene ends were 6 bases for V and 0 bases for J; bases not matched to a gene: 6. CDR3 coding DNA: TGTGCCAGTAGAAGGACAGGGACCATGAACACTGAAGCTTTCTTT. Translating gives CASRRTGTMNTEAFF.

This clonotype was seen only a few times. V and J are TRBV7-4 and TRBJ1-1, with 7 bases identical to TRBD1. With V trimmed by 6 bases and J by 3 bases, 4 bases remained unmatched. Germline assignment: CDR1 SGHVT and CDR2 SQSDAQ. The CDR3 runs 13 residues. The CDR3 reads CASRYTGDTEAFF. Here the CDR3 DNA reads TGTGCCAGCAGATATACAGGGGACACTGAAGCTTTCTTT.

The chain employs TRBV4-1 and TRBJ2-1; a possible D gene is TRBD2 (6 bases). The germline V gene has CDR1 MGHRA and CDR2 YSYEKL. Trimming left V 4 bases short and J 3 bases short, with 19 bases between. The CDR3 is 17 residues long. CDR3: CASSLQGSRGYYNEQFF. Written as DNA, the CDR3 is TGCGCCAGCAGCCTCCAGGGTTCGCGGGGCTACTACAATGAGCAGTTCTTC.

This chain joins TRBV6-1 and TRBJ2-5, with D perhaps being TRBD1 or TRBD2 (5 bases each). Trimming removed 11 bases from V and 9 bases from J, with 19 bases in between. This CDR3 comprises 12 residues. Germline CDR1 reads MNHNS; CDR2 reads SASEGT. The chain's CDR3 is CAGVGPRGAQYF. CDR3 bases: TGTGCCGGAGTGGGGCCACGGGGCGCCCAGTACTTC.

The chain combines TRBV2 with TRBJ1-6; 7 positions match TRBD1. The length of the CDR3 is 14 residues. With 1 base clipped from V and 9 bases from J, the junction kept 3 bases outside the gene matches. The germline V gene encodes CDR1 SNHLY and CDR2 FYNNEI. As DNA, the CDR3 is TGTGCCAGCAGTGAAGGACAGGGTGGTTCACCCCTCCACTTT. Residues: CASSEGQGGSPLHF.